The 10 T cell receptor beta chains in this list originate from one sample, sequenced in a study of CD8+ T cells in alopecia areata. CD4, CD8alpha, NKG2D, NKG2ACE and other markers guided sorting of pooled cutaneous lymph node cells. cDNA serving as the sequencing template came from extracted, reverse transcribed RNA. Clones were read by immunoSEQ multiplex PCR, and TCRdb kept only the in-frame ones, dropping some. Observed in the sample are roughly 260,000 clones, none of them singletons. The sequenced sample consisted of CD4+ T cells sorted from a lymph node. Receptors were obtained from a C3H/HeJ mouse with alopecia areata. MHC haplotype of the mouse line: H2-k.

In this sample, this clone turned up a few times. Gene names and germline match the mouse. The CDR3 goes on 3 residues after the read ends, and that part is filled in from the germline J gene. This chain joins TRBV19 and TRBJ1-6; D is perhaps TRBD1 (6 bases). TRBJ1-6 belongs to the ORF category, with a function that is uncertain. CDR1 is FNHDT, CDR2 SITEND, per germline (reference sequence). The ends were cut back, 4 bases at V and 0 bases at J, with 11 bases in the middle. The CDR3 has 16 residues. CDR3 loop: CASSSRDNSYNSPLYF. The CDR3 DNA, read in part, is TGTGCCAGCAGTTCTCGGGACAATTCCTATAATTCGCCC.

This clone was found a few times. Gene and germline names: mouse. The read terminates 4 residues before the CDR3 end, so the remaining end is supplied by the germline J gene. This rearrangement joins TRBV13-1 to TRBJ2-7, with 8 positions matching TRBD1. This CDR3 spans 11 amino acids. Germline assignment: CDR1 NSHNY and CDR2 SYGAGN. V dropped 7 bases and J dropped 3; count of bases not matched to a gene: 0. This CDR3 is CASGQGYEQYF. The sequenced part of the CDR3 DNA is TGTGCCAGCGGACAGGGCTAT.

This clone came up a few times. All gene names here are mouse names. CDR3 DNA, as far as it was read: TGTGCCAGCGGTGATGCCCAGGAA. It yields the protein CASGDAQE. The CDR3 in full is CASGDAQEEVFF. V is TRBV13-2 and J is TRBJ1-1; the D is unclear. The read stops 4 residues short of the end of the CDR3; the missing end is completed from the germline J gene. CDR1 and CDR2 from the germline V gene are NNHNN and SYGAGS (reference sequence). The length of the CDR3 is 12 residues.

Only a few counts were recorded for this clone. Mouse gene names apply. The CDR3 end is not reached by the read, which stops 4 residues before it; the germline J gene fills it in. The genes are TRBV17 and TRBJ2-5; 8 nucleotides line up with TRBD1. This CDR3 comprises 14 residues. The V gene's germline CDR1 is MNHDT and CDR2 YYDKIL. The chain's CDR3 is CASSRVGQGDTQYF. CDR3 DNA, as far as it was read: TGTGCTAGCAGTAGAGTAGGACAGGGAGAC.

Regarding this clone: These gene names are mouse names. The observed sequence ends 4 residues before the CDR3 terminus, with the missing tail filled in from the germline J gene. The chain joins TRBV17 to TRBJ2-3; TRBD2 agrees at 9 bases. With 3 bases clipped from V and 0 bases from J, the junction kept 4 bases outside the gene matches. This CDR3 is built from 16 residues. CDR1 MNHDT and CDR2 YYDKIL come from the germline V gene. The covered CDR3 bases are TGTGCTAGCAGTAGTTCCTGGGGGGGGAGTGCAGAA. Translation gives CASSSSWGGSAE. From start to end, the CDR3 is CASSSSWGGSAETLYF.

The sample holds a few counts of this clone. Mouse gene names apply. The sample contains more than one DNA sequence encoding this CDR3. CDR3 bases read: TGTGCCAGCAGCCCCCGGGACAGGGGTTAT. Protein sequence: CASSPRDRGY. The CDR3 reads in full as CASSPRDRGYEQYF. The genes are TRBV5 and TRBJ2-7; 10 bases are shared with TRBD1. The read is 4 residues too short to cover the CDR3 end, so that end is filled in from the germline J gene. CDR1 and CDR2 (germline): LGHNA, YNLKQL (reference sequence). The CDR3 spans 14 residues.

Worth noting for this clone: Mouse gene names apply. From the germline J gene comes the end of the CDR3, since the read stops 4 residues before it. Other nucleotide sequences from this sample produce the same CDR3. This rearrangement joins TRBV13-2 to TRBJ1-2, with TRBD1 matching 11 bases. CDR3 length equals 14 residues. Germline V gives CDR1 NNHNN, CDR2 SYGAGS (reference sequence). Trimming at V came to 5 bases and at J to 4 bases, leaving 4 bases not matched to a gene. The CDR3 loop reads CASGDRGQGSDYTF. Incomplete CDR3 DNA: TGTGCCAGCGGGGACAGGGGGCAGGGCTCC.

This clone was found a few times. Mouse names are used for the genes. The read is 4 residues too short to cover the CDR3 end, so that end is filled in from the germline J gene. The V and J genes are TRBV13-3 and TRBJ2-2; TRBD1 agrees at 7 bases. V lost 3 bases, J lost 1 base, and 3 bases stayed unmatched. The CDR3 contains 15 residues. CDR1 and CDR2 (germline): NNHDY, SYVADS. CDR3 sequence reads: CASSGRDRNTGQLYF. The sequenced part of the CDR3 DNA is TGTGCCAGCAGTGGCCGGGACAGAAACACCGGG.

This clone has just a few counts. The gene names here belong to mouse. The read finishes 4 residues shy of the CDR3 end, and the germline J gene is used to complete it. The sample has other DNA sequences that encode this CDR3 too. The chain is built from TRBV13-2 and TRBJ1-2, with a weak D call TRBD1 (5 bases). The CDR3 has 14 amino acids. The germline CDR1 and CDR2 sequences are NNHNN and SYGAGS (reference sequence). The sequenced part of the CDR3 DNA is TGTGCCAGCGGTGATGCTACAGGAAGGTCC. It yields the protein CASGDATGRS. The whole CDR3 sequence is CASGDATGRSDYTF.

A word on this clone: The listed genes are named as in mouse. The observed sequence ends 4 residues before the CDR3 terminus, with the missing tail filled in from the germline J gene. Other DNA sequences from this sample encode an identical CDR3 as well. The chain uses TRBV13-1 and TRBJ2-2; D not certain. The V gene's germline CDR1 is NSHNY and CDR2 SYGAGN. The CDR3 spans 14 residues. Between the trimmed V and J ends, which lost 1 base and 1 base, there was a span of 5 bases. The sequenced CDR3 bases are TGTGCCAGCAGTGATAGAGGAAACACCGGG. Translated, it gives CASSDRGNTG. The CDR3 as a whole reads CASSDRGNTGQLYF.